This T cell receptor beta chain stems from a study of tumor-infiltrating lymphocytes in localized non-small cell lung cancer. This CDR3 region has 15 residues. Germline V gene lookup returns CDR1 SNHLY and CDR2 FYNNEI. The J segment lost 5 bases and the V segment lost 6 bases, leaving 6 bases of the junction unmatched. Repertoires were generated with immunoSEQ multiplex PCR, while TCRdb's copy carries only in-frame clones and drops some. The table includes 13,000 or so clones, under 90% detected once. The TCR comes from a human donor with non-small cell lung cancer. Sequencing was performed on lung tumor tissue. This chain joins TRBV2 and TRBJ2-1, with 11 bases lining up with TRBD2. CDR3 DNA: TGTGCCAGCAGCCAACTAGCGGGAGCGCACAATGAGCAGTTCTTC. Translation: CASSQLAGAHNEQFF.